A selection of T cell receptor beta chains follows, all from one sample in a study of shared clonotypes between healthy human individuals. Clones were read by immunoSEQ multiplex PCR, and TCRdb kept only the in-frame ones, dropping some. The sample has more than 600,000 clones, under 95% seen once; the top ten hold 24%. The sample taken for sequencing was naive CD8+ T cells sorted from blood. The receptor set was obtained from a man aged 30 to 39 in good health. CDR3s include the opening cysteine and the closing phenylalanine or tryptophan. A D gene is named only where the DNA matches it firmly. Size is omitted from some rows. Given values are once, few, many or a class for expanded clones.

size,V,D,J,DNA,CDR3
NA,TRBV7-9,NA,TRBJ2-7,TGTGCCAGCAGCTCCGGACAGCACCGCTCCTACGAGCAGTACTTC,CASSSGQHRSYEQYF
NA,TRBV7-9,NA,TRBJ2-1,TGTGCCAGCAGCGACTCTAAGTACTCTGACAATGAGCAGTTCTTC,CASSDSKYSDNEQFF
NA,TRBV4-1,NA,TRBJ2-3,TGCGCCAGCAGCCAAGACCCCGGGCCTAGCACAGATACGCAGTATTTT,CASSQDPGPSTDTQYF
NA,TRBV30,NA,TRBJ1-5,TGTGCCTGCGGGGGAGTAGGCAATCAGCCCCAGCATTTT,CACGGVGNQPQHF
NA,TRBV7-9,NA,TRBJ2-1,TGTGCCAGCAGGTTCCGGGCGGAGAGCTCCTACAATGAGCAGTTCTTC,CASRFRAESSYNEQFF
NA,TRBV29-1,TRBD2,TRBJ2-7,TGCAGCGTTCCCGGACTAGGAGGGTACGAGCAGTACTTC,CSVPGLGGYEQYF
NA,TRBV28,TRBD1,TRBJ1-1,TGTGCCAGCAGGACAGGGGTTTATGAAGCTTTCTTT,CASRTGVYEAFF
NA,TRBV2,NA,TRBJ1-1,TGTGCCAGCAGTGAACGAATCGACACTGAAGCTTTCTTT,CASSERIDTEAFF
NA,TRBV4-1,NA,TRBJ2-7,TGCGCCAGCAGCCAAGAAGACCTAGGAGGTTGGGGTGCCTACGAGCAGTACTTC,CASSQEDLGGWGAYEQYF
once,TRBV23-1,NA,TRBJ2-1,TGCGCCAGCACTAATCCATACGACCCAGACTCCTACAATGAGCAGTTCTTC,CASTNPYDPDSYNEQFF
once,TRBV28,NA,TRBJ1-1,TGTGCCAGCAGTTTAGACGGGGTTGGATTAAACACTGAAGCTTTCTTT,CASSLDGVGLNTEAFF
NA,TRBV9,NA,TRBJ2-7,TGTGCCAGCAGCGCCCTGGATCGAGAGCAGTACTTC,CASSALDREQYF
NA,TRBV7-6,TRBD2,TRBJ2-1,TGTGCCAGCAGCTTCGGGTTTTTGGCGGGAGGGGGGAATGAGCAGTTCTTC,CASSFGFLAGGGNEQFF
once,TRBV6-6,TRBD2,TRBJ2-7,TGTGCCAGCAGTCCCCTAGCGGGCGTCAACGAGCAGTACTTC,CASSPLAGVNEQYF
NA,TRBV6-5,NA,TRBJ2-2,TGTGCCAGCAGTTACGGTCTCGGGGAGCTGTTTTTT,CASSYGLGELFF
few,TRBV6-5,TRBD1,TRBJ1-2,TGTGCCAGCAGTGAGGGAGGGGGCAGCTATGGCTACACCTTC,CASSEGGGSYGYTF
NA,TRBV11-2,TRBD1,TRBJ2-5,TGTGCCAGCAGCTTACCCAACAGGGGCCAAGAGACCCAGTACTTC,CASSLPNRGQETQYF
NA,TRBV13,NA,TRBJ2-2,TGTGCCAGCAGCTTAGCGGGGGTGAACACCGGGGAGCTGTTTTTT,CASSLAGVNTGELFF
NA,TRBV13,TRBD1,TRBJ2-2,TGTGCCAGCAGCCAAACAGGGGGCGCGGGGAACACCGGGGAGCTGTTTTTT,CASSQTGGAGNTGELFF
few,TRBV2,NA,TRBJ2-1,TGTGCCCAGGGGAGGGGGAACAATGAGCAGTTCTTC,CAQGRGNNEQFF
NA,TRBV9,TRBD1,TRBJ2-3,TGTGCCAGCAGCGGTTCCGGGACAGTGACAGATACGCAGTATTTT,CASSGSGTVTDTQYF
NA,TRBV9,NA,TRBJ2-3,TGTGCCAGCAGCATGGGGACCTCCGGGCTAGCAGATACGCAGTATTTT,CASSMGTSGLADTQYF
NA,TRBV19,NA,TRBJ2-7,TGTGCCAGTAGTTGGGGGTTGGCCTACGAGCAGTACTTC,CASSWGLAYEQYF
NA,TRBV10-2,NA,TRBJ2-3,TGCGCCAGCAGTGGGGGTCCGTTCACAGATACGCAGTATTTT,CASSGGPFTDTQYF
NA,TRBV14,TRBD2,TRBJ2-3,TGTGCCAGCAGCCAAGTCGGGGGGACAGATACGCAGTATTTT,CASSQVGGTDTQYF
once,TRBV7-9,NA,TRBJ2-5,TGTGCCAGCAGCTTAGCCGAGACCGTGGAGACCCAGTACTTC,CASSLAETVETQYF
NA,TRBV10-3,NA,TRBJ1-2,TGTGCCATCAGTGAGTCGTCGGACCAAATGGGCTACACCTTC,CAISESSDQMGYTF
NA,TRBV19,NA,TRBJ1-4,TGTGCCAGTAGCCATACAGGGTTTGGAGAAAAACTGTTTTTT,CASSHTGFGEKLFF
NA,TRBV6-1,NA,TRBJ2-2,TGTGCCAGCAGTGGACTTACCGGGGAGCTGTTTTTT,CASSGLTGELFF
NA,TRBV7-3,NA,TRBJ1-1,TGTGCCAGCAGTTCAGGGATTAACACTGAAGCTTTCTTT,CASSSGINTEAFF
NA,TRBV7-9,NA,TRBJ1-1,TGTGCCAGCAGTGCGGGTGGGAACACTGAAGCTTTCTTT,CASSAGGNTEAFF
NA,TRBV7-3,NA,TRBJ2-2,TGTGCCAGCAGCTTGTATCCCGGGCCAGCGAACACCGGGGAGCTGTTTTTT,CASSLYPGPANTGELFF
NA,TRBV7-9,NA,TRBJ2-1,TGTGCCAGCAGCTGGGAAGGGAATGAGCAGTTCTTC,CASSWEGNEQFF
NA,TRBV2,TRBD2,TRBJ2-5,TGTGCCAGCAAAGCCAGCGGGAGTGAGGAGACCCAGTACTTC,CASKASGSEETQYF
NA,TRBV19,NA,TRBJ2-7,TGTGCCAGTAGTATGGGGGATTACTACGAGCAGTACTTC,CASSMGDYYEQYF
once,TRBV18,NA,TRBJ1-3,TGTGCCAGCTCCCCCGCCCAGGCGAGCTCTGGAAACACCATATATTTT,CASSPAQASSGNTIYF
NA,TRBV19,NA,TRBJ2-3,TGTGCCAGTAGTGTTGTATTGACAGATACGCAGTATTTT,CASSVVLTDTQYF
NA,TRBV28,TRBD1,TRBJ2-7,TGTGCCACCCACAGGGGTTTCTCCTACGAGCAGTACTTC,CATHRGFSYEQYF
NA,TRBV27,TRBD1,TRBJ1-2,TGTGCCAGCAGCTGGGACAGGGCGGGCGGCTACACCTTC,CASSWDRAGGYTF
NA,TRBV9,NA,TRBJ2-7,TGTGCCAGCAGCGTCGGCGGGAACTACGAGCAGTACTTC,CASSVGGNYEQYF
NA,TRBV2,NA,TRBJ2-5,TGTGCCAGCAGGGGGGGGCTGGAGACCCAGTACTTC,CASRGGLETQYF
NA,TRBV7-9,NA,TRBJ2-3,TGTGCCAGCAGCTCCGGGTCCGTCAGCACAGATACGCAGTATTTT,CASSSGSVSTDTQYF
NA,TRBV5-5,NA,TRBJ1-5,TGTGCCAGCAGCTTGGCCAGGCAGGGAAGCAATCAGCCCCAGCATTTT,CASSLARQGSNQPQHF
NA,TRBV13,NA,TRBJ1-4,TGTGCCAGCAGCTTAACAGGGAATGAAAAACTGTTTTTT,CASSLTGNEKLFF
NA,TRBV2,NA,TRBJ2-7,TGTGCCAGCAGTGAAGCAGGTCGGTCCTACGAGCAGTACTTC,CASSEAGRSYEQYF
NA,TRBV6-1,NA,TRBJ1-1,TGTGCCAGCCTCTGGGGTACTGAAGCTTTCTTT,CASLWGTEAFF
NA,TRBV28,NA,TRBJ1-5,TGTGCCAGCAGACCAGGGGCCGGTCAGCCCCAGCATTTT,CASRPGAGQPQHF
NA,TRBV27,NA,TRBJ2-7,TGTGCCAGCAGTTCGGCTAGCTGGATCCACGAGCAGTACTTC,CASSSASWIHEQYF
NA,TRBV5-5,TRBD2,TRBJ2-7,TGTGCCAGCAGCTTGTCAGTCCCTAGCGGGAGGACCTACGAGCAGTACTTC,CASSLSVPSGRTYEQYF
NA,TRBV7-9,NA,TRBJ2-1,TGTGCCAGCAAAAACAGGGAAGGTCTCTATGAGCAGTTCTTC,CASKNREGLYEQFF
NA,TRBV2,TRBD2,TRBJ2-1,TGTGCCAGCAGCGAGGGACTAGCGGGAGGGCCGGAAGGTGAGCAGTTCTTC,CASSEGLAGGPEGEQFF
NA,TRBV5-1,TRBD1,TRBJ1-1,TGCGCCAGCAGCGCCGGGACAGGGGGATGGACTGAAGCTTTCTTT,CASSAGTGGWTEAFF
NA,TRBV19,TRBD2,TRBJ2-1,TGTGCCAGTAAGGGGGGGACTAGCGGGTCCTTCAGTTACGACAATGAGCAGTTCTTC,CASKGGTSGSFSYDNEQFF